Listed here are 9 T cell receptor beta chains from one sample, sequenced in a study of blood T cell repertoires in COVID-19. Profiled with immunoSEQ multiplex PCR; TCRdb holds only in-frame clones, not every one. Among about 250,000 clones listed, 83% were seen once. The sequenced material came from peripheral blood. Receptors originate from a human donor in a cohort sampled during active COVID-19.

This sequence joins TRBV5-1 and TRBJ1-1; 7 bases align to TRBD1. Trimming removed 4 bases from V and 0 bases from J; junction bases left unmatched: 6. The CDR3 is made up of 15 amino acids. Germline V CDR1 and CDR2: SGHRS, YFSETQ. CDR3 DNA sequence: TGCGCCAGCAGCCTGGGGGACAGAATGAACACTGAAGCTTTCTTT. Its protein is CASSLGDRMNTEAFF.

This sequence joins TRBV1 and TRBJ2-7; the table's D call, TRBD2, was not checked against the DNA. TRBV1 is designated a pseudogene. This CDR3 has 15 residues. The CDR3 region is CTSSHPPGSSYEQYF. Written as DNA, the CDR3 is TGCACCAGCAGCCACCCCCCGGGATCCTCCTACGAGCAGTACTTC.

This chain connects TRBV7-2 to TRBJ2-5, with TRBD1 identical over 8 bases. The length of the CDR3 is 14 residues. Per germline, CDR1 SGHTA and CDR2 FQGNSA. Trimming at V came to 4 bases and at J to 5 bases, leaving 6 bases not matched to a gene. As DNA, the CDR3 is TGTGCCAGCAGCTCGGGACAGGTTGGCGAGACCCAGTACTTC. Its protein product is CASSSGQVGETQYF.

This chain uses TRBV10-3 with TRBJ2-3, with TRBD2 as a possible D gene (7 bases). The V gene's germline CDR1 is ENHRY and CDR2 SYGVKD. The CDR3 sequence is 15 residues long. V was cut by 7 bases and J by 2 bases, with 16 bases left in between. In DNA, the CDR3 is TGTGCCATCACCCGAGGAGGGGGGGCCACAGATACGCAGTATTTT. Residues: CAITRGGGATDTQYF.

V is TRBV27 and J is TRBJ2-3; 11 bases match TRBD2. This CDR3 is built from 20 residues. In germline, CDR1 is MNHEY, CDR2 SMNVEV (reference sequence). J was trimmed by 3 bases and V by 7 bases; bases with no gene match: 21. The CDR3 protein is CASTPRVGVAGGRGTDTQYF. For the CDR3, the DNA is TGTGCCAGCACCCCGAGGGTGGGCGTAGCGGGAGGGAGGGGAACAGATACGCAGTATTTT.

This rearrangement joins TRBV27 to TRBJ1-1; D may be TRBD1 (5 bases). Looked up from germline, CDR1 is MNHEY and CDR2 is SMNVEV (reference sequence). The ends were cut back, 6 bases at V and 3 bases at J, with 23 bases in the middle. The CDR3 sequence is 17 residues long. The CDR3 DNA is TGTGCCAGCAGCCCTGTTGAGTTTCGGGGGGGTGACACTGAAGCTTTCTTT. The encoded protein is CASSPVEFRGGDTEAFF.

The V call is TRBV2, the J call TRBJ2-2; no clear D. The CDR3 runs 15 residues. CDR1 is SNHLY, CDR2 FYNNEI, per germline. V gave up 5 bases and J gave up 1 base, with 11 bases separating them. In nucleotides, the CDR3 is TGTGCCAGCAGTCCGTCCCGACTGAACACCGGGGAGCTGTTTTTT. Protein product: CASSPSRLNTGELFF.

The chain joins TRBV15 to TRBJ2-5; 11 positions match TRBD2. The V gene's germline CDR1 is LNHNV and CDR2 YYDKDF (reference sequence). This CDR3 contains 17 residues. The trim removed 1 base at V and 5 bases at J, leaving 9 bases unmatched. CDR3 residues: CATSRGNLAGGRETQYF. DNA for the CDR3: TGTGCCACCAGCAGAGGGAATCTAGCGGGAGGTCGCGAGACCCAGTACTTC.

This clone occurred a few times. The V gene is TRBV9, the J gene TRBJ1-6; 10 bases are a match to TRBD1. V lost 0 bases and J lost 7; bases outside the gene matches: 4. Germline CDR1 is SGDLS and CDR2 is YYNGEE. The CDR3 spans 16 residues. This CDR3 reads CASSVVPDRGNSPLHF. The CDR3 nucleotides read TGTGCCAGCAGCGTAGTTCCGGACAGGGGGAATTCACCCCTCCACTTT.